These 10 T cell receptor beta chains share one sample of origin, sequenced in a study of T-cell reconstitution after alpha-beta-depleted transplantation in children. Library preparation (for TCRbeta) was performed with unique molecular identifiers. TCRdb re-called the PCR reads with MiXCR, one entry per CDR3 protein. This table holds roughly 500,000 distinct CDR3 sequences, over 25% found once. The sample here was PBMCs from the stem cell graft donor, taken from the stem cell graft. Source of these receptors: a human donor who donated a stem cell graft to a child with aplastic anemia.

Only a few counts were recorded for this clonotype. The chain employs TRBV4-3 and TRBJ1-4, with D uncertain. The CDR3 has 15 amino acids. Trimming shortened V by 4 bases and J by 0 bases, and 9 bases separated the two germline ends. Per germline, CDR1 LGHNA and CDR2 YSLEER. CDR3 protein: CASSLDGATNEKLFF. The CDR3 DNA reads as TGCGCCAGCAGCCTGGACGGTGCAACTAATGAAAAACTGTTTTTT.

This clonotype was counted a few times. The CDR3 nucleotides read TGTGCCAGCAGTCCCCTCAGGGCCGAAAGGGGAAACACCATATATTTT. Translation gives CASSPLRAERGNTIYF. V and J are TRBV12-3 or TRBV12-4 and TRBJ1-3, with D perhaps matching TRBD1 (5 bases). Trimming removed 5 bases from V and 4 bases from J, with 18 bases in between. The CDR3 has 16 residues.

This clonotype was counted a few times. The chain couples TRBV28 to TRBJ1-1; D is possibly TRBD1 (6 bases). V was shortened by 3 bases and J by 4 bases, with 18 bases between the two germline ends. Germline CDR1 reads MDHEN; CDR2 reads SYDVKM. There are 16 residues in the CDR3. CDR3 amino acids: CASSFVRGGAATEAFF. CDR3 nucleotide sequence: TGTGCCAGCAGTTTCGTACGCGGGGGGGCTGCCACTGAAGCTTTCTTT. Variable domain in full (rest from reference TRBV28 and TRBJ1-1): DVKVTQSSRYLVKRTGEKVFLECVQDMDHENMFWYRQDPGLGLRLIYFSYDVKMKEKGDIPEGYSVSREKKERFSLILESASTNQTSMYLCASSFVRGGAATEAFFGQGTRLTVV.

The DNA of the CDR3 is TGTGCCACCAGCAAGAGGACAGGCACAGATACGCAGTATTTT. Residues: CATSKRTGTDTQYF. The rearrangement joins TRBV15 to TRBJ2-3; tentative D call: TRBD1 (6 bases). The CDR3 has 14 residues. Germline CDR1 and CDR2: LNHNV and YYDKDF (reference sequence). Trimming took 4 bases from V and 1 from J, leaving 9 bases between them.

The CDR3 here is CAWSNGGRWYEQYF. The CDR3 DNA reads as TGTGCCTGGAGTAACGGGGGGCGGTGGTACGAGCAGTACTTC. J is TRBJ2-7 and V is TRBV30, with D maybe TRBD2 (7 bases). Germline V gene data show CDR1 as GTSNPN and CDR2 as SVGIG (reference sequence). This CDR3 is built from 14 residues. V shed 2 bases and J shed 4 bases, with 15 bases lying between them.

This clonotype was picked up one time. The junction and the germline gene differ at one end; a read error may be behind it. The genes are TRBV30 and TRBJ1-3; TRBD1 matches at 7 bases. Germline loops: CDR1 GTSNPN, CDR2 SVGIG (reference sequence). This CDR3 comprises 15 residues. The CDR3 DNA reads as TGTGCCTGGAGTGTCGGACAGGACTCTGCAAACACCATATATTTT. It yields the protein CAWSVGQDSANTIYF.

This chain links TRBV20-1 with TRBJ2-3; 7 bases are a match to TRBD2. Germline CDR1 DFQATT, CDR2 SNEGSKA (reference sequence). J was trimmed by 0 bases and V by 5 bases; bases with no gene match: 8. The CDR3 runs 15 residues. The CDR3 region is CSAGPLAESTDTQYF. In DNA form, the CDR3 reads TGCAGTGCTGGCCCCCTAGCGGAAAGCACAGATACGCAGTATTTT.

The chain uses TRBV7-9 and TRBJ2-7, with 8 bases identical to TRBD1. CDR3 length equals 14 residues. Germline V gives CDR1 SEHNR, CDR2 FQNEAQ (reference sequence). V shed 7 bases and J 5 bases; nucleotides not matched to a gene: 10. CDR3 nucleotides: TGTGCCAGCATTTCCGCCGGGACAGGAAACGAGCAGTACTTC. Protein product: CASISAGTGNEQYF. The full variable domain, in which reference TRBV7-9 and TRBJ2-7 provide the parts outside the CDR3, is DTGVSQNPRHKITKRGQNVTFRCDPISEHNRLYWYRQTLGQGPEFLTYFQNEAQLEKSRLLSDRFSAERPKGSFSTLEIQRTEQGDSAMYLCASISAGTGNEQYFGPGTRLTVT.

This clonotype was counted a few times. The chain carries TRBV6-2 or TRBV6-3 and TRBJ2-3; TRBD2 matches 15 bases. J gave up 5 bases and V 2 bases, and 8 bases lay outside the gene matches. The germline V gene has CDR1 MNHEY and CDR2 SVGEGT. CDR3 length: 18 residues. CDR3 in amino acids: CASSYAPQGLAGGDTQYF. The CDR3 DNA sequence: TGTGCCAGCAGTTACGCCCCTCAGGGACTAGCGGGAGGAGATACGCAGTATTTT.

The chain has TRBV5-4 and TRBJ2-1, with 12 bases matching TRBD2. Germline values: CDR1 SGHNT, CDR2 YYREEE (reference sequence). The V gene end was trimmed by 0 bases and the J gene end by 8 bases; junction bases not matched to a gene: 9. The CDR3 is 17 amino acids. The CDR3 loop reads CASSLAVGLAGTDEQFF. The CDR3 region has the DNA TGTGCCAGCAGCTTGGCCGTGGGACTAGCGGGTACGGATGAGCAGTTCTTC.